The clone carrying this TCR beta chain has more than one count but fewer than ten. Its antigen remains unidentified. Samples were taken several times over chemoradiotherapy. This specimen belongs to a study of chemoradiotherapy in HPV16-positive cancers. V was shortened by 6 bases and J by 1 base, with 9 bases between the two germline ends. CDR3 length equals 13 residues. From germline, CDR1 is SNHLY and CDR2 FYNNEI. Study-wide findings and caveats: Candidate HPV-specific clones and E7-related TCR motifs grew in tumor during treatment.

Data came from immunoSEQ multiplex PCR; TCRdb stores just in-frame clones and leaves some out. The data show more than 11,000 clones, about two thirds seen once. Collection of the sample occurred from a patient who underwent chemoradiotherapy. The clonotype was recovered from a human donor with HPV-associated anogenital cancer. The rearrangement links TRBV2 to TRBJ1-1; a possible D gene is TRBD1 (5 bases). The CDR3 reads CASSVDTNTEAFF. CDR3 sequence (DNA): TGTGCCAGCAGCGTGGACACGAACACTGAAGCTTTCTTT.